These T cell receptor beta chains were read from a single sample in a study of identical twins. TCRdb analysed the 5' RACE reads with MiXCR anew, one entry per CDR3 protein. The profile shows roughly 280,000 distinct CDR3 sequences, 8% to 9.5% of them singletons. These data are also associated with another study on yellow fever vaccine responses in identical twins.

The sample was CD8+ T cells sorted from blood. The receptors shown here come from a woman in her late teens or twenties in good health. Both conserved end residues are part of each CDR3. Fields, in order: clone size, J gene, V gene, D gene, CDR3 DNA, CDR3 protein. The D gene is left open where the match is weak. Some rows mark clone size as missing; the rest say once, few, many or name a class of expanded clone.

clone_size: many
j_call: TRBJ2-1
v_call: TRBV12-5
d_call: .
cdr3_nt: TGTGCTAGTGGTTTGGGGTATGGGCAGGGCAATGAGCAGTTCTTC
cdr3_aa: CASGLGYGQGNEQFF

clone_size: .
j_call: TRBJ1-1
v_call: TRBV7-9
d_call: TRBD1
cdr3_nt: TGTGCCAGCAGACAGGGGACGAACACTGAAGCTTTCTTT
cdr3_aa: CASRQGTNTEAFF

clone_size: .
j_call: TRBJ2-1
v_call: TRBV15
d_call: TRBD2
cdr3_nt: TGTGCCACCAGCAGAGCTAGCGGGGGGGCCGTCGAGCAGTTCTTC
cdr3_aa: CATSRASGGAVEQFF

clone_size: few
j_call: TRBJ2-5
v_call: TRBV5-1
d_call: TRBD2
cdr3_nt: TGCGCCAGCAGCTTGGAACTAGCGGGGATAGAAGAGACCCAGTACTTC
cdr3_aa: CASSLELAGIEETQYF

clone_size: few
j_call: TRBJ2-7
v_call: TRBV7-9
d_call: TRBD1
cdr3_nt: TGTGCCAGCAGCCCACCGGGACAGGAAGGTCACGAGCAGTACTTC
cdr3_aa: CASSPPGQEGHEQYF

clone_size: few
j_call: TRBJ2-7
v_call: TRBV3-1
d_call: .
cdr3_nt: TGTGCCAGCAGCCCCTCGGACAGCCGATACGAGCAGTACTTC
cdr3_aa: CASSPSDSRYEQYF

clone_size: many
j_call: TRBJ1-2
v_call: TRBV6-6
d_call: .
cdr3_nt: TGTGCCAGCAGTTACGGGGATGGCTACACCTTC
cdr3_aa: CASSYGDGYTF

clone_size: many
j_call: TRBJ2-7
v_call: TRBV19
d_call: TRBD1
cdr3_nt: TGTGCCAGTGCCGGGACAGACACCTACGAGCAGTACTTC
cdr3_aa: CASAGTDTYEQYF

clone_size: many
j_call: TRBJ1-4
v_call: TRBV15
d_call: TRBD1
cdr3_nt: TGTGCCACCAGCAGTGAGAGTCAGGGGGCCGAAAAACTGTTTTTT
cdr3_aa: CATSSESQGAEKLFF

clone_size: many
j_call: TRBJ2-7
v_call: TRBV7-9
d_call: .
cdr3_nt: TGTGCCAGCAGTCCCGGGACGCACCCCAACGAGCAGTACTTC
cdr3_aa: CASSPGTHPNEQYF

clone_size: .
j_call: TRBJ2-7
v_call: TRBV20-1
d_call: .
cdr3_nt: TGCAGTGCTCGAGAAGACTTCGGACAGATCTACGAGCAGTACTTC
cdr3_aa: CSAREDFGQIYEQYF

clone_size: many
j_call: TRBJ2-1
v_call: TRBV12-3/TRBV12-4
d_call: TRBD2
cdr3_nt: TGTGCCAGCAGTAGCGGGGGGGCCGATGAGCAGTTCTTC
cdr3_aa: CASSSGGADEQFF

clone_size: few
j_call: TRBJ2-3
v_call: TRBV6-2/TRBV6-3
d_call: .
cdr3_nt: TGTGCCAGCAAACCCCTCGGGACCAAGGACACAGATACGCAGTATTTT
cdr3_aa: CASKPLGTKDTDTQYF

clone_size: many
j_call: TRBJ2-2
v_call: TRBV7-2
d_call: .
cdr3_nt: TGTGCCAGCAGCTCCTCATGGGAGGACGCCGGGGAGCTGTTTTTT
cdr3_aa: CASSSSWEDAGELFF

clone_size: few
j_call: TRBJ2-3
v_call: TRBV7-9
d_call: .
cdr3_nt: TGTGCCAGCAGCCTAGGACGGGGCACAGATACGCAGTATTTT
cdr3_aa: CASSLGRGTDTQYF